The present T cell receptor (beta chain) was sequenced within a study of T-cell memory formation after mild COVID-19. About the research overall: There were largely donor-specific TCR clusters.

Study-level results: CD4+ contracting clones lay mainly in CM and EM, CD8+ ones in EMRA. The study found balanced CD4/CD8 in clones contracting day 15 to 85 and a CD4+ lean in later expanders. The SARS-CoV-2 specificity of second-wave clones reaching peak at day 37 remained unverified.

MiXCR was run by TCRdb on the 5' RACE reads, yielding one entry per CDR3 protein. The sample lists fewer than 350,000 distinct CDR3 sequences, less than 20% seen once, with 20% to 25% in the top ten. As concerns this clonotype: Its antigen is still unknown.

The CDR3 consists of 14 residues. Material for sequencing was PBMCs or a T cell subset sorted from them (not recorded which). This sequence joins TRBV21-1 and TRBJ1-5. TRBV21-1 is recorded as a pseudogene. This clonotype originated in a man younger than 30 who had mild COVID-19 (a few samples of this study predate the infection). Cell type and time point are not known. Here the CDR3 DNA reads TGTGCCAGACTGACGAAGATCAGCAATCAGCCCCAGCATTTT. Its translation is CARLTKISNQPQHF.